This T cell receptor beta chain was captured in a study of lymphopenia after photon versus proton radiotherapy. Study-level findings and limits: Survival link was tested only in deceased patients; proton benefit remains a possibility.

Germline V lookup: CDR1 LGHNA, CDR2 YNFKEQ. CDR3 length equals 23 residues. V was shortened by 1 base and J by 0 bases, with 28 bases between the two germline ends. The repertoire was sequenced with immunoSEQ multiplex PCR; TCRdb's copy has only in-frame clones and lacks some. This sample carries some 170,000 clones, around nine tenths of them seen once, and the ten largest clones take approximately 4.8%. As concerns this clone: Its specificity is not known.

This clonotype was sampled from a man between 50 and 59 years old with gastric cancer. The sample was peripheral blood, taken from a patient treated with photon-based radiotherapy. This chain links TRBV4-2 with TRBJ2-6; perhaps TRBD2 as D (6 bases). The DNA of the CDR3 is TGTGCCAGCAGCCAAGTTTCGGGGACCAGCGGAACACTAGCTTTCTCTGGGGCCAACGTCCTGACTTTC. Protein product: CASSQVSGTSGTLAFSGANVLTF.